The rows below give T cell receptor beta chains drawn from one sample of a study of CD8 T cells in ankylosing spondylitis. TCRdb processed the 5' RACE reads anew with MiXCR; each CDR3 protein has one entry. The repertoire holds roughly 350,000 distinct CDR3 sequences, with 6.5% to 10% as singletons. The sequencing sample was made of blood, either unsorted or a sorted T cell fraction (not recorded which). The receptors stem from a male donor with ankylosing spondylitis. Both conserved end residues are part of each CDR3. D genes are given only for firm matches. Size is omitted from some rows. Given values are once, few, many or a class for expanded clones.

clone size: once; J gene: TRBJ2-7; D gene: TRBD2; V gene: TRBV11-2; CDR3 protein: CASSRAGPSAYEQYF; CDR3 DNA: TGTGCCAGCAGCCGAGCGGGACCATCAGCCTACGAGCAGTACTTC
clone size: -; J gene: TRBJ2-3; D gene: TRBD1; V gene: TRBV7-6; CDR3 protein: CASSPTGTGLTDTQYF; CDR3 DNA: TGTGCCAGCAGCCCAACCGGGACAGGGTTGACAGATACGCAGTATTTT
clone size: many; J gene: TRBJ1-2; D gene: -; V gene: TRBV7-8; CDR3 protein: CASSLDRENGYTF; CDR3 DNA: TGTGCCAGCAGCTTGGACAGAGAGAATGGCTACACCTTC
clone size: many; J gene: TRBJ2-1; D gene: TRBD2; V gene: TRBV11-2; CDR3 protein: CASGSSGRPFF; CDR3 DNA: TGTGCCAGCGGCTCTAGCGGGAGGCCGTTCTTC
clone size: few; J gene: TRBJ2-7; D gene: -; V gene: TRBV10-3; CDR3 protein: CAISDGVAYEQYF; CDR3 DNA: TGTGCCATCAGTGACGGTGTTGCCTACGAGCAGTACTTC
clone size: -; J gene: TRBJ2-1; D gene: -; V gene: TRBV7-3; CDR3 protein: CASRLWGEPYNEQFF; CDR3 DNA: TGTGCCAGCAGGCTATGGGGGGAGCCATACAATGAGCAGTTCTTC
clone size: -; J gene: TRBJ2-6; D gene: TRBD1; V gene: TRBV4-2; CDR3 protein: CASSPLGTGFTGANVLTF; CDR3 DNA: TGTGCCAGCAGCCCCCTCGGGACAGGGTTTACTGGGGCCAACGTCCTGACTTTC
clone size: many; J gene: TRBJ2-3; D gene: TRBD1; V gene: TRBV29-1; CDR3 protein: CSVEDWVQGRSTDTQYF; CDR3 DNA: TGCAGCGTTGAAGATTGGGTACAGGGGCGTAGCACAGATACGCAGTATTTT
clone size: -; J gene: TRBJ2-4; D gene: TRBD1; V gene: TRBV7-6; CDR3 protein: CANPDRDVVWKLAKNIQYF; CDR3 DNA: TGTGCCAACCCAGACAGGGATGTTGTTTGGAAACTAGCCAAAAACATTCAGTACTTC
clone size: -; J gene: TRBJ2-2; D gene: -; V gene: TRBV10-3; CDR3 protein: CAIKGATNTGELFF; CDR3 DNA: TGTGCCATCAAGGGCGCTACGAACACCGGGGAGCTGTTTTTT
clone size: few; J gene: TRBJ2-6; D gene: TRBD1; V gene: TRBV29-1; CDR3 protein: CSVGQASVLTF; CDR3 DNA: TGCAGCGTCGGACAGGCATCCGTCCTGACTTTC
clone size: few; J gene: TRBJ1-5; D gene: TRBD1; V gene: TRBV20-1; CDR3 protein: CSATGTGERQPQHF; CDR3 DNA: TGCAGTGCCACCGGGACAGGGGAGCGTCAGCCCCAGCATTTT
clone size: few; J gene: TRBJ2-7; D gene: -; V gene: TRBV6-1; CDR3 protein: CASSARQGMGYEQYF; CDR3 DNA: TGTGCCAGCAGTGCGCGGCAGGGGATGGGCTACGAGCAGTACTTC
clone size: few; J gene: TRBJ2-5; D gene: TRBD2; V gene: TRBV7-9; CDR3 protein: CASSPPYLGLAMETQYF; CDR3 DNA: TGTGCCAGCAGCCCCCCCTACCTGGGACTAGCGATGGAGACCCAGTACTTC
clone size: medium-sized; J gene: TRBJ1-5; D gene: -; V gene: TRBV27; CDR3 protein: CASSPTTGSQPQHF; CDR3 DNA: TGTGCCAGCAGTCCCACGACAGGCAGTCAGCCCCAGCATTTT
clone size: many; J gene: TRBJ2-2; D gene: -; V gene: TRBV7-3; CDR3 protein: CASSLRLGGELFF; CDR3 DNA: TGTGCCAGCAGCTTGAGACTCGGGGGGGAGCTGTTTTTT